These T cell receptor beta chains were read from a single sample in a study of Tregs in tolerant kidney transplant recipients. Libraries were prepared by immunoSEQ multiplex PCR; TCRdb keeps only in-frame clonotypes and omits some of them. The repertoire holds some 15,000 clones, with 61% as singletons. For these TCRs, the target antigens are not known. Material for sequencing was Tregs from blood cultured with allogeneic cells. The receptors were gathered from a human donor in good health. Both conserved end residues are part of each CDR3. D genes are given only for firm matches. A row's size may be missing; if present it is once, few, many or a size class.

TRBV19	TRBJ2-3	NA	NA	TGTGCCAGTAAGGACGGCGCTAGCACAGATACGCAGTATTTT	CASKDGASTDTQYF
TRBV9	TRBJ2-6	medium-sized	NA	TGTGCCAGCGCTAAGTCGGTTGGGGCCAACGTCCTGACTTTC	CASAKSVGANVLTF
TRBV10-1	TRBJ2-1	NA	NA	TGCGCCAGCAGGGGGGAACGATTAGCCCCACCCTACAATGAGCAGTTCTTC	CASRGERLAPPYNEQFF
TRBV5-1	TRBJ1-1	NA	NA	TGCGCCAGCAGCCCTGTACTGCCAGGGAACACTGAAGCTTTCTTT	CASSPVLPGNTEAFF
TRBV12-5	TRBJ2-7	NA	TRBD2	TGTGCTAGTGGTTTGGTACCGGGAGGGGCCTACGAGCAGTACTTC	CASGLVPGGAYEQYF
TRBV25-1	TRBJ2-7	few	NA	TGTGCCAGCAGTGGTAGTTACGAGCAGTACTTC	CASSGSYEQYF
TRBV6-1	TRBJ2-1	NA	TRBD2	TGTGCCAGCAGACCGGGACTAGAGTACAATGAGCAGTTCTTC	CASRPGLEYNEQFF
TRBV9	TRBJ1-2	once	NA	TGTGCCAGCAGTCCCAACAGCCTAGCTAACTATGGCTACACCTTC	CASSPNSLANYGYTF
TRBV9	TRBJ2-5	NA	TRBD2	TGTGCCAGCAGCGTAGAGGGCGGGGGGGCCAGAGAGACCCAGTACTTC	CASSVEGGGARETQYF
TRBV29-1	TRBJ1-6	NA	NA	TGCAGCCCGATCTGTAATTCACCCCTCCACTTT	CSPICNSPLHF
TRBV5-1	TRBJ2-1	medium-sized	NA	TGCGCCAGCAGCTTGGAGGGTGAGCAGTTCTTC	CASSLEGEQFF
TRBV10-3	TRBJ2-3	medium-sized	NA	TGTGCCATCAGTGAAAGGCGATCTTCCGTCGCAGATACGCAGTATTTT	CAISERRSSVADTQYF
TRBV5-8	TRBJ1-5	NA	NA	TGCGCCAGCAGCCAAGATTTAGGGCCTTATCAGCCCCAGCATTTT	CASSQDLGPYQPQHF
TRBV6-5	TRBJ1-1	NA	NA	TGTGCCAGCAGTCGAGGGAGGGGCGCTGAAGCTTTCTTT	CASSRGRGAEAFF
TRBV18	TRBJ1-3	NA	TRBD1	TGTGCCAGCTCACCGACAGGACAGGGCTCTGGAAACACCATATATTTT	CASSPTGQGSGNTIYF
TRBV4-3	TRBJ2-3	NA	NA	TGCGCCAGCAGCCAAGAGGGGGCAAGCACAGATACGCAGTATTTT	CASSQEGASTDTQYF
TRBV7-9	TRBJ2-2	NA	NA	TGTGCCAGCAGCTTCGGGCGGGGGCTTGTCGGGGAGCTGTTTTTT	CASSFGRGLVGELFF
TRBV6-5	TRBJ1-5	NA	NA	TGTGCCAGCAGTGTACCAGGGAATAGCAATCAGCCCCAGCATTTT	CASSVPGNSNQPQHF
TRBV7-9	TRBJ2-1	NA	NA	TGTGCCAGCACACCCGCCGGGGACGCCTACAATGAGCAGTTCTTC	CASTPAGDAYNEQFF
TRBV28	TRBJ1-1	NA	NA	TGTGCCAGCAGTTCATCGGGACCTTGGACGGCCAAAAACACTGAAGCTTTCTTT	CASSSSGPWTAKNTEAFF
TRBV11-2	TRBJ2-7	NA	TRBD1	TGTGCCAGCAGCTTTTCGGGACAGAGGATCGAGCAGTACTTC	CASSFSGQRIEQYF
TRBV11-3	TRBJ2-3	NA	TRBD1	TGTGCCAGCAGCTCCCGACAGGGCGCAGATACGCAGTATTTT	CASSSRQGADTQYF
TRBV5-1	TRBJ2-3	once	NA	TGCGCCAGCAGGGGTGTGGGGGCAGATACGCAGTATTTT	CASRGVGADTQYF
TRBV9	TRBJ2-1	NA	NA	TGTGCCAGCGGGCATGGGAATGAGCAGTTCTTC	CASGHGNEQFF
TRBV13	TRBJ2-7	few	TRBD2	TGTGCCAGCAGCCCACGGACTAGCGGGGGGACGTTGAGCTACGAGCAGTACTTC	CASSPRTSGGTLSYEQYF
TRBV13	TRBJ1-4	NA	TRBD1	TGTGCCAGCAGCTTAGGTAAGGGGGCCGGTTTAGAAAAACTGTTTTTT	CASSLGKGAGLEKLFF
TRBV11-2	TRBJ1-1	NA	NA	TGTGCCAGCATTAGAGACAGGAGGAACACTGAAGCTTTCTTT	CASIRDRRNTEAFF
TRBV18	TRBJ2-1	NA	TRBD1	TGTGCCAGCTCACCCCGGGCCGGGACAGGTGGCGGCAATGAGCAGTTCTTC	CASSPRAGTGGGNEQFF
TRBV13	TRBJ2-3	once	NA	TGTGCCAGCAGTGCAGACTTCGGGGATACGCAGTATTTT	CASSADFGDTQYF
TRBV14	TRBJ1-1	NA	NA	TGTGCCAGACCGACAGGTTTTGAAGCTTTCTTT	CARPTGFEAFF
TRBV7-2	TRBJ1-4	NA	NA	TGTGCCAGCAGTCTTCCGGGCGAAAAACTGTTTTTT	CASSLPGEKLFF
TRBV6-5	TRBJ2-1	NA	NA	TGTGCCAGCAGTTATTTTCAGGGTCGCGAGCAGTTCTTC	CASSYFQGREQFF
TRBV18	TRBJ2-7	NA	NA	TGTGCCAGCTCACCACGACACCCCTACGAGCAGTACTTC	CASSPRHPYEQYF
TRBV10-3	TRBJ1-1	once	TRBD1	TGTGCCACCGAGGACAGGGAGAACACTGAAGCTTTCTTT	CATEDRENTEAFF
TRBV10-1	TRBJ2-7	NA	TRBD2	TGCGCCAGAATATCTAGCGGGCCCACCTACGAGCAGTACTTC	CARISSGPTYEQYF
TRBV5-1	TRBJ2-3	NA	NA	TGCGCCAGCAGCTTGTTAGGCACAGATACGCAGTATTTT	CASSLLGTDTQYF
TRBV5-1	TRBJ1-2	large	TRBD1	TGCGCCAGCAGCTCAGGGACAGCGATTAACTATGGCTACACCTTC	CASSSGTAINYGYTF
TRBV11-2	TRBJ2-3	NA	NA	TGTGCCAGCAGCTTAGCGGGCGGTGGGTTCACAGATACGCAGTATTTT	CASSLAGGGFTDTQYF
TRBV5-5	TRBJ2-7	few	TRBD1	TGTGCCAGCAGTCCGGGACAGGGAGTAAACTACGAGCAGTACTTC	CASSPGQGVNYEQYF
TRBV30	TRBJ1-4	few	NA	TGTGCCTGGACCCCCCGTCGGGGTGGAAAACTGTTTTTT	CAWTPRRGGKLFF
TRBV27	TRBJ2-7	NA	TRBD1	TGTGCCAGCAGTCGGGACAGGGGGGCATCCTACGAGCAGTACTTC	CASSRDRGASYEQYF
TRBV4-3	TRBJ2-3	NA	NA	TGCGCCAGCAGCCAAGACGTAAACACAGATACGCAGTATTTT	CASSQDVNTDTQYF
TRBV25-1	TRBJ1-1	NA	TRBD1	TGTGCCAGCAGTTCTAGTGGGACAGGGAGTGTTTATGAAGCTTTCTTT	CASSSSGTGSVYEAFF
TRBV27	TRBJ2-1	few	NA	TGTGCCACCCGAAACGGGGGCTACAATGAGCAGTTCTTC	CATRNGGYNEQFF
TRBV7-2	TRBJ1-2	few	NA	TGTGCCAGCAGCTCGGATAGGACTTACTATGGCTACACCTTC	CASSSDRTYYGYTF
TRBV20-1	TRBJ2-7	many	NA	TGCAGTGCTAGAGATGAGGACGAGCAGTACTTC	CSARDEDEQYF
TRBV7-3	TRBJ1-6	NA	NA	TGTGCCAGCAGCTTAGGCCCTTTTGGATCACCCCTCCACTTT	CASSLGPFGSPLHF
TRBV15	TRBJ2-5	medium-sized	NA	TGTGCCACCAGCAGAGATATCGGCAGGGAACAAGAGACCCAGTACTTC	CATSRDIGREQETQYF
TRBV19	TRBJ1-5	NA	TRBD1	TGTGCCAGTTCCCTGGACAGGGCCCCCCAGCCCCAGCATTTT	CASSLDRAPQPQHF
TRBV10-3	TRBJ2-7	NA	NA	TGTGCCTCCCGAAAGGGGGGGCCCCGAAACGGACAGTACGAGCAGTACTTC	CASRKGGPRNGQYEQYF
TRBV28	TRBJ1-2	NA	NA	TGTGCCAGCAGTTTACGGGGACCTAACTATGGCTACACCTTC	CASSLRGPNYGYTF